This T cell receptor beta chain was identified in a study of CD8+CD57+ T cells in acquired aplastic anemia. CDR1 is ENHRY, CDR2 SYGVKD, per germline. The V end was cut by 4 bases, the J end by 0 bases, with 13 bases between. CDR3 length equals 16 residues. The template used for profiling TCR beta VDJ and CDR3 was genomic DNA. A single record per CDR3 protein comes from TCRdb applying MiXCR to the reads. The profile shows roughly 63,000 distinct CDR3 sequences, around half of them singletons. This TCR was recovered from a human donor in good health, serving as a control. The chain recombines TRBV10-3 with TRBJ1-3; D might be TRBD1 (6 bases). The sample was sorted CD4+, CD8+, or CD8+CD57+ T cells (not recorded which) from PBMCs. The CDR3 reads CAISGATGSSGNTIYF. In DNA form, the CDR3 reads TGTGCCATCAGTGGAGCCACAGGGTCCTCTGGAAACACCATATATTTT.